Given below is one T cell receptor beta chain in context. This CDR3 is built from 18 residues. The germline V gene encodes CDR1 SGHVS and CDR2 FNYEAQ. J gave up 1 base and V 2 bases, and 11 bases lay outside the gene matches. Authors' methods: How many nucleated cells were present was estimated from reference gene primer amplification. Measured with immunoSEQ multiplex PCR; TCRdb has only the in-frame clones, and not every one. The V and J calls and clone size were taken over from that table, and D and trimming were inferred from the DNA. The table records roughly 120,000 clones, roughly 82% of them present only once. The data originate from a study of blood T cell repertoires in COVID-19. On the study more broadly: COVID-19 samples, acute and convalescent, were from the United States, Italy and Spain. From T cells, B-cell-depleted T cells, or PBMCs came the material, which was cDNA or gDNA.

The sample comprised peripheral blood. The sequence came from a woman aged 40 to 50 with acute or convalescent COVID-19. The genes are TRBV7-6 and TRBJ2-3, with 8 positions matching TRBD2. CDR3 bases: TGTGCCAGCAGCTTAAAGAGCGGGGGCCAGGGAGGCACAGATACGCAGTATTTT. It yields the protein CASSLKSGGQGGTDTQYF.